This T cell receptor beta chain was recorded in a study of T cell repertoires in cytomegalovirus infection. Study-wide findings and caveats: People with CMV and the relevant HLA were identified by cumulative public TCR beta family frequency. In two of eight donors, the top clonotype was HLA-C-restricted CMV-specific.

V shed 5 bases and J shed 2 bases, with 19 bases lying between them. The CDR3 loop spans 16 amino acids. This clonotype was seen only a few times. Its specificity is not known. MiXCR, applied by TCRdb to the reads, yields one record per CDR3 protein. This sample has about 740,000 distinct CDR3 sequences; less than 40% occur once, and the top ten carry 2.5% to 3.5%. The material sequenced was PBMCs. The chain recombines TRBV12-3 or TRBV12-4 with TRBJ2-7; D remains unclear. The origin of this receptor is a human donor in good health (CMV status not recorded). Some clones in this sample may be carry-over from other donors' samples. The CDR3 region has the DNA TGTGCCAGCAGTCTCTCACCCGGGCCTATACCCTACGAGCAGTACTTC. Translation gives CASSLSPGPIPYEQYF.